Listed here are 18 T cell receptor beta chains from one sample, sequenced in a study of graft-versus-host responses after intestinal transplantation. This table comes from immunoSEQ multiplex PCR, and its TCRdb copy is limited to in-frame clones, with some not included. Of about 94,000 clones listed, 91% are singletons. Their antigens remain unidentified. Sequences were derived from unstimulated CD8+ T cells sorted from spleen or lymph node cells, sampled before intestinal transplant. The receptors were sampled from a human donor who received an intestinal transplant.

This chain joins TRBV5-6 and TRBJ2-7, with D unresolved. V dropped 0 bases and J dropped 2 bases, with 9 bases sitting between them. Per the germline V gene, CDR1 is SGHDT and CDR2 is YYEEEE. The CDR3 consists of 14 residues. The CDR3 sequence: CASSLGGQAYEQYF. The CDR3 nucleotides are TGTGCCAGCAGCTTGGGTGGGCAAGCCTACGAGCAGTACTTC. Complete variable domain (other parts from reference TRBV5-6 and TRBJ2-7): DAGVTQSPTHLIKTRGQQVTLRCSPKSGHDTVSWYQQALGQGPQFIFQYYEEEERQRGNFPDRFSGHQFPNYSSELNVNALLLGDSALYLCASSLGGQAYEQYFGPGTRLTVT.

The V gene is TRBV7-9, the J gene TRBJ2-1; D is undetermined. Germline values: CDR1 SEHNR, CDR2 FQNEAQ (reference sequence). With 5 bases removed from V and 6 bases from J, the gap between germline ends came to 11 bases. The CDR3 runs to 13 residues. CDR3 sequence: CASSPSSANEQFF. The CDR3 nucleotides read TGTGCCAGCAGCCCAAGTAGTGCCAATGAGCAGTTCTTC.

As for this clone: Additional DNA sequences in this sample encode the identical CDR3. The chain joins TRBV4-1 to TRBJ2-2, with D perhaps TRBD1 (5 bases). CDR1 is MGHRA and CDR2 is YSYEKL in the germline V gene. V lost 4 bases to trimming and J lost 0 bases, with 12 bases between them. The CDR3 has 16 amino acids. For the CDR3, the DNA is TGCGCCAGCAGCCCTGTTGGGGCGGCGAACACCGGGGAGCTGTTTTTT. This encodes CASSPVGAANTGELFF.

The V gene is TRBV9, the J gene TRBJ2-1, with TRBD1 as a possible D gene (6 bases). The CDR3 runs 15 residues. The V and J ends lost 3 bases and 4 bases respectively, with 14 bases between them. Germline lookup yields CDR1 SGDLS and CDR2 YYNGEE. This CDR3 reads CASSGTQGIYNEQFF. The CDR3 coding sequence is TGTGCCAGCAGCGGGACCCAGGGGATTTACAATGAGCAGTTCTTC.

The rearrangement links TRBV6-5 to TRBJ1-1; possible D gene TRBD1, 6 bases. The CDR3 covers 13 residues. Germline CDR1 MNHEY, CDR2 SVGAGI. Trimming pared 6 bases from V and 5 bases from J, leaving 13 bases between. The CDR3 here is CASSPGHLTEAFF. The CDR3, as DNA: TGTGCCAGCAGCCCGGGACATCTGACTGAAGCTTTCTTT.

V and J are TRBV18 and TRBJ2-3; possible D gene TRBD2, 6 bases. Trimming took 3 bases from V and 0 from J, leaving 10 bases between them. Germline CDR1 reads KGHSH; CDR2 reads LQKENI. The length of the CDR3 is 15 residues. The CDR3 DNA reads TGTGCCAGCTCACCGCGGGACGCGAGCACAGATACGCAGTATTTT. It encodes CASSPRDASTDTQYF.

This clone occurred once. The chain is built from TRBV25-1 and TRBJ1-1; possibly TRBD1 for D (6 bases). The CDR3 totals 15 residues. Germline V CDR1 and CDR2: MGHDK, SYGVNS. Trimming left V 2 bases short and J 3 bases short, with 13 bases between. CDR3 bases: TGTGCCAGCAGTGAAGGGGGCGCCTGGGACACTGAAGCTTTCTTT. Its translation is CASSEGGAWDTEAFF.

This chain connects TRBV7-9 to TRBJ1-1; D perhaps matches TRBD1 (5 bases). V lost 5 bases, J lost 3 bases, and 16 bases lay in between. Looked up from germline, CDR1 is SEHNR and CDR2 is FQNEAQ (reference sequence). The CDR3 runs 15 residues. CDR3 in amino acids: CASSIRVPQDTEAFF. CDR3 nucleotide sequence: TGTGCCAGCAGCATCAGGGTTCCCCAGGACACTGAAGCTTTCTTT. Based on the CDR3 plus reference TRBV7-9 and TRBJ1-1, the full variable domain is DTGVSQNPRHKITKRGQNVTFRCDPISEHNRLYWYRQTLGQGPEFLTYFQNEAQLEKSRLLSDRFSAERPKGSFSTLEIQRTEQGDSAMYLCASSIRVPQDTEAFFGQGTRLTVV.

This rearrangement joins TRBV4-1 to TRBJ2-7; D might be TRBD2 (5 bases). Trimming pared 1 base from V and 4 bases from J, leaving 14 bases between. This CDR3 region has 15 residues. CDR1 and CDR2 (germline): MGHRA, YSYEKL. The CDR3 sequence is CASSQGTAIGYEQYF. The CDR3 DNA reads as TGCGCCAGCAGCCAAGGGACTGCTATAGGGTACGAGCAGTACTTC.

The gene calls are TRBV25-1 and TRBJ2-7; maybe TRBD1 (6 bases). The length of the CDR3 is 11 residues. Trimming took off 9 bases at V and 7 bases at J, with 13 bases between the two ends. CDR1 and CDR2 from the germline V gene are MGHDK and SYGVNS. DNA of the CDR3: TGTGCCAGGACATCTAGGGGGGAGCAGTACTTC. Its translation is CARTSRGEQYF.

Remarks on this clone: Mismatch with germline at one junction end may stem from a read error. This chain connects TRBV4-1 to TRBJ2-3; 7 nucleotides line up with TRBD2. CDR1 and CDR2 (germline): MGHRA, YSYEKL. The CDR3 covers 13 residues. This chain's CDR3 is CASSQVGTNLLDF. The CDR3 bases are TGCGCCAGCAGCCAAGTCGGGACTAATCTGCTGGATTTT.

The chain combines TRBV19 with TRBJ1-4; D not resolved. Germline V CDR1 and CDR2: LNHDA, SQIVND (reference sequence). There are 15 residues in the CDR3. Trimming stripped 3 bases from V and 6 bases from J, with 14 bases between. The CDR3 DNA reads as TGTGCCAGTAGTATGCGCGGCGGCGGGGATGAAAAACTGTTTTTT. This gives the protein CASSMRGGGDEKLFF.

This clone came up once. This rearrangement joins TRBV20-1 to TRBJ2-7; maybe TRBD1 (5 bases). Trimming took 6 bases from V and 9 from J, leaving 12 bases between them. The CDR3 is 10 amino acids. CDR1 and CDR2 (germline): DFQATT, SNEGSKA (reference sequence). In DNA, the CDR3 is TGCAGTGCAAAGCAGGGTAGGCAGTACTTC. Encoded protein: CSAKQGRQYF.

Worth noting for this clone: The junction differs from germline at one of its ends, possibly a read error. The sample carries other DNA sequences with the same CDR3. The V gene is TRBV27, the J gene TRBJ2-1; D gene ambiguous. CDR1 MNHEY and CDR2 SMNVEV come from the germline V gene (reference sequence). The CDR3 runs 16 residues. CDR3 coding DNA: TGTGCCAGCTCCATAGCTCCCCCTCCATGGATCAATGAACAGTTCTTC. As protein: CASSIAPPPWINEQFF.

The chain combines TRBV4-1 with TRBJ2-7; TRBD1 agrees at 7 bases. CDR1 and CDR2 from the germline V gene are MGHRA and YSYEKL. There are 14 residues in the CDR3. Trimming cost V 4 bases and J 5 bases; bases outside gene matches: 8. The CDR3 spells CASSLRDSSDEQYF. DNA for the CDR3: TGCGCCAGCAGCCTACGGGACAGTAGTGACGAGCAGTACTTC.

The chain employs TRBV5-1 and TRBJ1-6, with no clear D. This CDR3 contains 16 residues. The germline V gene encodes CDR1 SGHRS and CDR2 YFSETQ. The V end was cut by 0 bases, the J end by 3 bases, with 10 bases between. CDR3 DNA sequence: TGCGCCAGCAGCTTGGAAGGTAGCCTCTATAATTCACCCCTCCACTTT. Translation: CASSLEGSLYNSPLHF. Filled out from reference TRBV5-1 and TRBJ1-6, the complete variable domain reads KAGVTQTPRYLIKTRGQQVTLSCSPISGHRSVSWYQQTPGQGLQFLFEYFSETQRNKGNFPGRFSGRQFSNSRSEMNVSTLELGDSALYLCASSLEGSLYNSPLHFGNGTRLTVT.

The chain links TRBV7-9 to TRBJ2-5; D is ambiguous. The ends were cut back, 0 bases at V and 5 bases at J, with 7 bases in the middle. CDR1 is SEHNR, CDR2 FQNEAQ, per germline (reference sequence). There are 13 residues in the CDR3. The DNA of the CDR3 is TGTGCCAGCAGCTTAGCTATCCCGGAGACCCAGTACTTC. This translates into CASSLAIPETQYF.

This chain links TRBV28 with TRBJ2-2; TRBD2 aligns across 8 bases. V trimming: 10 bases; J trimming: 4 bases; junction bases outside the gene matches: 14. CDR3 length: 16 residues. Germline CDR1 and CDR2: MDHEN and SYDVKM. DNA of the CDR3: TGTGCCACCGCCTGGGGAGCGGGAGAGGGCACCGGGGAGCTGTTTTTT. The encoded protein is CATAWGAGEGTGELFF.